These 29 T cell receptor beta chains were sequenced from one sample in a study of CD8 T cells in ankylosing spondylitis. TCRdb fed the 5' RACE reads into MiXCR, producing one record per CDR3 protein. In the table there are about 150,000 distinct CDR3 sequences, approximately 32% of which are singletons. The sequencing input was synovial fluid, either unsorted or a sorted T cell fraction (not recorded which). Every receptor here comes from a male donor with ankylosing spondylitis.

In its sample, this clonotype was seen many times. Written as DNA, the CDR3 is TGCGCCAGCAGCTTGGGACAGCCCACCGGGGAGCTGTTTTTT. Translating gives CASSLGQPTGELFF. The V gene is TRBV5-1, the J gene TRBJ2-2; D possibly corresponds to TRBD1 (5 bases). CDR1 is SGHRS, CDR2 YFSETQ, per germline. V was shortened by 0 bases and J by 4 bases, with 7 bases between the two germline ends. The CDR3 length is 14 residues.

The rearrangement links TRBV19 to TRBJ1-5; D is ambiguous. Germline V CDR1 and CDR2: LNHDA, SQIVND (reference sequence). Trimming removed 9 bases from V and 6 bases from J, with 15 bases in between. This CDR3 is built from 13 residues. CDR3 in DNA: TGTGCCAGCGCGACAACTGCAGGTCAGCCCCAGCATTTT. It translates to CASATTAGQPQHF.

The rearrangement joins TRBV5-1 to TRBJ2-6, with unresolved D. Trimming took 3 bases from V and 2 from J, leaving 6 bases between them. There are 14 residues in the CDR3. Germline V CDR1 and CDR2: SGHRS, YFSETQ. Here the CDR3 reads CASSSDPGANVLTF. The CDR3 DNA reads as TGCGCCAGCAGCTCGGACCCTGGGGCCAACGTCCTGACTTTC.

This rearrangement joins TRBV6-5 to TRBJ1-6; a weak D match, TRBD1 (5 bases). The V end was cut by 4 bases, the J end by 8 bases, with 9 bases between. This CDR3 comprises 13 residues. CDR1 and CDR2 (germline): MNHEY, SVGAGI. CDR3 nucleotide sequence: TGTGCCAGCAGTTCGGGGGTGGATTCACCCCTCCACTTT. Its protein product is CASSSGVDSPLHF.

The genes are TRBV13 and TRBJ1-2, with TRBD1 matching 9 bases. The germline gives CDR1 PRHDT, CDR2 FYEKMQ (reference sequence). The V segment lost 5 bases and the J segment 0 bases; nucleotides outside the gene matches: 10. The CDR3 contains 17 residues. For the CDR3, the DNA is TGTGCCAGCAGCCCAGGGACAGGGCTGAGAGCTAACTATGGCTACACCTTC. Translating gives CASSPGTGLRANYGYTF.

This clonotype was observed at least ten times. The V and J genes are TRBV5-1 and TRBJ2-2, with 11 bases lining up with TRBD2. CDR1 and CDR2 (germline): SGHRS, YFSETQ. V shed 5 bases and J 3 bases; nucleotides not matched to a gene: 0. The CDR3 covers 14 residues. In DNA, the CDR3 is TGCGCCAGCAGACTAGCGGGGGACACCGGGGAGCTGTTTTTT. It yields the protein CASRLAGDTGELFF.

This chain uses TRBV20-1 with TRBJ1-1; D is possibly TRBD1 (5 bases). The V end was cut by 0 bases, the J end by 12 bases, with 14 bases between. Germline CDR1 DFQATT, CDR2 SNEGSKA (reference sequence). The CDR3 totals 12 residues. The CDR3 protein is CSARESTGPPFF. CDR3 in DNA: TGCAGTGCTAGAGAGTCTACAGGACCCCCTTTCTTT.

V is TRBV5-6 and J is TRBJ2-5, with D perhaps matching TRBD1 (6 bases). V lost 4 bases to trimming and J lost 6 bases, with 19 bases between them. CDR3 length: 15 residues. CDR1 SGHDT and CDR2 YYEEEE come from the germline V gene. The CDR3 bases are TGTGCCAGCAGCACGCGCACAGGGCTAGTAAAGACCCAGTACTTC. Translating it yields CASSTRTGLVKTQYF. The variable domain in full, completed from reference TRBV5-6 and TRBJ2-5, reads DAGVTQSPTHLIKTRGQQVTLRCSPKSGHDTVSWYQQALGQGPQFIFQYYEEEERQRGNFPDRFSGHQFPNYSSELNVNALLLGDSALYLCASSTRTGLVKTQYFGPGTRLLVL.

This clonotype was seen a few times. The DNA for the CDR3 is TGTGCCAGCAGCCAAAAAACAGGGTGGGTCACTGAAGCTTTCTTT. Protein sequence: CASSQKTGWVTEAFF. This chain uses TRBV14 with TRBJ1-1; tentatively, D is TRBD1 (6 bases). The ends were cut back, 2 bases at V and 4 bases at J, with 14 bases in the middle. The CDR3 runs 15 residues. The germline CDR1 and CDR2 sequences are SGHDN and FVKESK.

This clonotype was observed a few times. This chain links TRBV5-1 with TRBJ2-7, with 7 positions matching TRBD1. The germline V gene has CDR1 SGHRS and CDR2 YFSETQ. The junction had 15 bases not matched to a gene; V was cut back by 6 bases and J by 6 bases. CDR3 length: 15 amino acids. The CDR3: CASTFRGNPPREQYF. The CDR3, as DNA: TGCGCCAGCACCTTCAGGGGGAACCCCCCCCGCGAGCAGTACTTC.

This chain connects TRBV5-1 to TRBJ2-6; D gene ambiguous. CDR1 and CDR2 (germline): SGHRS, YFSETQ. V shed 1 base and J shed 2 bases, with 10 bases lying between them. This CDR3 comprises 16 residues. The CDR3, as DNA: TGCGCCAGCAGCTTGCCCACCTCCCCTGGGGCCAACGTCCTGACTTTC. Translated: CASSLPTSPGANVLTF.

This clonotype was found a few times. V is TRBV3-1 and J is TRBJ1-1; D remains ambiguous. Deletions cut 4 bases from V and 1 base from J, with 10 bases between. CDR3 length: 14 amino acids. Germline V gene sequence: CDR1 LGHDT, CDR2 YNNKEL (reference sequence). CDR3 loop: CASSRTAGNTEAFF. The CDR3 nucleotides read TGTGCCAGCAGCCGAACCGCAGGGAACACTGAAGCTTTCTTT.

This clonotype was found a few times. The V gene is TRBV27, the J gene TRBJ1-4; TRBD1 aligns across 11 bases. Germline CDR1 is MNHEY and CDR2 is SMNVEV (reference sequence). With V trimmed by 3 bases and J by 7 bases, 13 bases remained unmatched. The CDR3 has 18 amino acids. CDR3 nucleotide sequence: TGTGCCAGCAGTTTTGGTCGGTTCGGGGGACAGGGGGTTGAAAAACTGTTTTTT. Protein product: CASSFGRFGGQGVEKLFF.

The chain combines TRBV10-3 with TRBJ2-3; unclear D gene. Per germline, CDR1 ENHRY and CDR2 SYGVKD. This CDR3 spans 14 amino acids. Trimming cost V 3 bases and J 1 base, with 8 bases left between them. The CDR3: CAISEGLRTDTQYF. CDR3 coding DNA: TGTGCCATCAGTGAAGGTCTCCGCACAGATACGCAGTATTTT.

This clonotype came up many times. The CDR3 DNA follows: TGTGCCAGCAGCTCCTTTCCGGGGGCCTACAATGAGCAGTTCTTC. It specifies CASSSFPGAYNEQFF. J is TRBJ2-1 and V is TRBV7-2; D possibly corresponds to TRBD2 (6 bases). The CDR3 runs to 15 residues. CDR1 SGHTA and CDR2 FQGNSA come from the germline V gene. The V end lost 4 bases, the J end lost 2 bases, and 12 bases lay between the germline ends.

This clonotype showed up just a few times. This chain joins TRBV20-1 and TRBJ2-2; TRBD2 aligns across 10 bases. J gave up 6 bases and V 4 bases, and 5 bases lay outside the gene matches. The CDR3 covers 14 residues. From germline, CDR1 is DFQATT and CDR2 SNEGSKA (reference sequence). CDR3 amino acids: CSAKREGLPGELFF. The CDR3 DNA follows: TGCAGTGCTAAGCGGGAGGGCCTCCCCGGGGAGCTGTTTTTT.

The chain carries TRBV19 and TRBJ2-1, with TRBD2 matching over 8 bases. The CDR3 covers 15 residues. J was trimmed by 6 bases and V by 3 bases; bases with no gene match: 7. CDR1 is LNHDA and CDR2 is SQIVND in the germline V gene (reference sequence). The CDR3 is CASSIGIAGTNEQFF. Here the CDR3 DNA reads TGTGCCAGTAGTATCGGGATAGCGGGGACCAATGAGCAGTTCTTC.

The V and J genes are TRBV20-1 and TRBJ1-2; weak D call: TRBD1 (5 bases). Per germline, CDR1 DFQATT and CDR2 SNEGSKA (reference sequence). Trimming removed 8 bases from V and 4 bases from J, with 17 bases in between. CDR3 length: 13 amino acids. The CDR3 region has the DNA TGCAGTTGCATACCGGGGGGTGGCTATGGCTACACCTTC. It translates to CSCIPGGGYGYTF.

The rearrangement uses TRBV7-6 and TRBJ2-5; maybe TRBD2 (6 bases). Germline-derived CDR1 and CDR2 are SGHVS and FNYEAQ. V lost 3 bases and J lost 5, with 16 bases in between. The CDR3 contains 15 residues. The CDR3 sequence: CASSFSGGNKETQYF. The CDR3 DNA follows: TGTGCCAGCAGCTTCTCCGGAGGGAACAAGGAGACCCAGTACTTC.

J is TRBJ2-5 and V is TRBV20-1; 11 nucleotides line up with TRBD1. The germline V gene has CDR1 DFQATT and CDR2 SNEGSKA (reference sequence). The CDR3 consists of 15 residues. V lost 5 bases and J lost 2; bases outside the gene matches: 7. The CDR3 protein is CSAVTGTGGQETQYF. DNA for the CDR3: TGCAGTGCTGTCACCGGGACAGGGGGGCAAGAGACCCAGTACTTC.

This clonotype was seen more than once but under ten times. The J gene is TRBJ1-1, the V gene TRBV20-1; TRBD1 agrees at 10 bases. Trimming at V came to 5 bases and at J to 0 bases, leaving 9 bases not matched to a gene. Germline assignment: CDR1 DFQATT and CDR2 SNEGSKA (reference sequence). This CDR3 comprises 16 residues. CDR3 bases: TGCAGTGCTCCCCGGACAGGGGGGGTGATGAACACTGAAGCTTTCTTT. It is translated as CSAPRTGGVMNTEAFF.

The chain has TRBV2 and TRBJ1-1; a possible D gene is TRBD1 (5 bases). The length of the CDR3 is 14 residues. Trimming shortened V by 8 bases and J by 0 bases, and 13 bases separated the two germline ends. The V gene's germline CDR1 is SNHLY and CDR2 FYNNEI. The CDR3: CASATGRLNTEAFF. The CDR3 DNA reads TGTGCCAGCGCGACGGGGCGGTTGAACACTGAAGCTTTCTTT.

Ten or more counts support this clonotype. The J gene is TRBJ1-1, the V gene TRBV20-1; D remains unclear. The germline CDR1 and CDR2 sequences are DFQATT and SNEGSKA (reference sequence). V was pared by 3 bases and J by 7 bases, with 9 bases between. The CDR3 length is 11 residues. Here the CDR3 DNA reads TGCAGTGCTAGTGAGGACCGTGAAGCTTTCTTT. Translation: CSASEDREAFF.

Here the CDR3 DNA reads TGCAGTGCTACCACAGGGGGTACTAACTATGGCTACACCTTC. It yields the protein CSATTGGTNYGYTF. The chain links TRBV20-1 to TRBJ1-2, with TRBD1 matching over 8 bases. The CDR3 contains 14 residues. Germline V gene sequence: CDR1 DFQATT, CDR2 SNEGSKA (reference sequence). With V trimmed by 4 bases and J by 0 bases, 4 bases remained unmatched.

This clonotype came up a few times. The rearrangement links TRBV27 to TRBJ1-2; D is perhaps TRBD1 (6 bases). V was trimmed by 6 bases and J by 0 bases, leaving 17 bases between them. This CDR3 comprises 16 residues. Per the germline V gene, CDR1 is MNHEY and CDR2 is SMNVEV (reference sequence). CDR3 amino acids: CASRVGGREANYGYTF. In nucleotides, the CDR3 is TGTGCCAGCAGGGTGGGGGGCAGGGAGGCTAACTATGGCTACACCTTC.

V and J are TRBV20-1 and TRBJ2-2; perhaps TRBD2 as D (6 bases). From germline, CDR1 is DFQATT and CDR2 SNEGSKA (reference sequence). The CDR3 has 14 residues. Trimming pared 3 bases from V and 5 bases from J, leaving 13 bases between. The CDR3 loop reads CSASGAGRTGELFF. CDR3 DNA sequence: TGCAGTGCTAGTGGGGCAGGGAGGACCGGGGAGCTGTTTTTT.

V gene TRBV24-1 combines with J gene TRBJ2-3, with 10 bases fitting TRBD1. Trimming took 7 bases from V and 1 from J; bases not matched to a gene: 1. The CDR3 length is 14 residues. Germline assignment: CDR1 KGHDR and CDR2 SFDVKD. CDR3 residues: CATSGTGGTDTQYF. The DNA for the CDR3 is TGTGCCACCAGCGGGACAGGGGGCACAGATACGCAGTATTTT.

The rearrangement links TRBV28 to TRBJ1-2, with D perhaps matching TRBD1 (5 bases). Trimming removed 7 bases from V and 13 bases from J, with 25 bases in between. Germline CDR1 is MDHEN and CDR2 is SYDVKM. This CDR3 has 14 amino acids. The CDR3 here is CASTLFGGFISPTF. In DNA form, the CDR3 reads TGTGCCAGCACCCTCTTTGGGGGTTTCATTTCGCCCACCTTC.

The sample holds a few counts of this clonotype. The chain employs TRBV5-1 and TRBJ1-1, with D possibly TRBD1 on 6 matching bases. Trimming took 5 bases from V and 1 from J, leaving 9 bases between them. The CDR3 has 13 amino acids. Germline lookup yields CDR1 SGHRS and CDR2 YFSETQ. CDR3: CASRIQGNTEAFF. CDR3 in DNA: TGCGCCAGCAGGATACAGGGGAACACTGAAGCTTTCTTT.